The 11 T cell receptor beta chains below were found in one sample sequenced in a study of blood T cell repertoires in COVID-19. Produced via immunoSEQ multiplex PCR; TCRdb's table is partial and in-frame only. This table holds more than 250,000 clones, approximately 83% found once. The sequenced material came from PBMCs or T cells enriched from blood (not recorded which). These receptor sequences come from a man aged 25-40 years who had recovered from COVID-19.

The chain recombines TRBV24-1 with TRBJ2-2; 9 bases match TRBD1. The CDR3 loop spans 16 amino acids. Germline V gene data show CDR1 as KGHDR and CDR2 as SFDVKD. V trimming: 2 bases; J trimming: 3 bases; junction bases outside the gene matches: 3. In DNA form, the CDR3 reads TGTGCCACCAGTGATTCTCGGACAGGGGACACCGGGGAGCTGTTTTTT. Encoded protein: CATSDSRTGDTGELFF.

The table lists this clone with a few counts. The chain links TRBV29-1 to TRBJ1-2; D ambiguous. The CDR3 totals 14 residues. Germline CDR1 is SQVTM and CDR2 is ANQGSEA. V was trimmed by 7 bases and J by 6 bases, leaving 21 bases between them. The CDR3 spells CSADHPGSGHGYTF. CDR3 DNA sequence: TGCAGCGCCGACCACCCCGGGAGCGGGCATGGCTACACCTTC. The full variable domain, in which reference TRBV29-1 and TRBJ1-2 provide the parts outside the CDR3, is SAVISQKPSRDICQRGTSLTIQCQVDSQVTMMFWYRQQPGQSLTLIATANQGSEATYESGFVIDKFPISRPNLTFSTLTVSNMSPEDSSIYLCSADHPGSGHGYTFGSGTRLTVV.

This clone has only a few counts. As DNA, the CDR3 is TGCAGTGCTAGTAACAGGGGAATCCACGAGCAGTACTTC. Protein product: CSASNRGIHEQYF. This chain joins TRBV20-1 and TRBJ2-7, with 7 positions matching TRBD1. Trimming at V came to 3 bases and at J to 5 bases, leaving 7 bases not matched to a gene. The CDR3 loop spans 13 amino acids. The germline V gene has CDR1 DFQATT and CDR2 SNEGSKA (reference sequence).

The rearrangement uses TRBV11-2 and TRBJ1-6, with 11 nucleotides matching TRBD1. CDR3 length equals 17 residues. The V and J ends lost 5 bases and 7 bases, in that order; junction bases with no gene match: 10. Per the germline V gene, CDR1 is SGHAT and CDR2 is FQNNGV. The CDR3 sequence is CASSRGQGAVTNSPLHF. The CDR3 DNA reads TGTGCCAGCAGCCGCGGACAGGGGGCGGTGACCAATTCACCCCTCCACTTT.

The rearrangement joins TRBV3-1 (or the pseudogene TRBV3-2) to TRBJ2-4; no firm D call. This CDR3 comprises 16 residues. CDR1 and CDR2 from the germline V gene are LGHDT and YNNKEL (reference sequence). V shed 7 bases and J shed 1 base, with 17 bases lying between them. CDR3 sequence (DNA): TGTGCCAGCACCCCGTCCGGTGGTTTGGCCAAAAACATTCAGTACTTC. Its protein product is CASTPSGGLAKNIQYF.

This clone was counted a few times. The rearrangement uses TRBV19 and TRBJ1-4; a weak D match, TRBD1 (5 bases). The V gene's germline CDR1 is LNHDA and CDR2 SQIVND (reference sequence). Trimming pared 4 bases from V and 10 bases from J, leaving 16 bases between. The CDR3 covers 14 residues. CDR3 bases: TGTGCCAGTAGTACCGGGACTTCTGGGGGAAAACTGTTTTTT. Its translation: CASSTGTSGGKLFF.

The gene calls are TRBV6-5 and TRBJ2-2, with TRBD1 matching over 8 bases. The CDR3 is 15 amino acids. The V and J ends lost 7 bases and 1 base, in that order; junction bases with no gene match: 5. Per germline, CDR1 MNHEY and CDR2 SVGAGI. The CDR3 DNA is TGTGCCAGCAATCTGGGACAGGTGAACACCGGGGAGCTGTTTTTT. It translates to CASNLGQVNTGELFF.

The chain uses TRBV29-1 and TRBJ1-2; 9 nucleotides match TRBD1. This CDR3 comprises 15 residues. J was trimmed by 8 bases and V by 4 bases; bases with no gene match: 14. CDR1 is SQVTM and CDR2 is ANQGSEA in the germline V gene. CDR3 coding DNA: TGCAGCGTTGCCTCCCCTGGGACAGGGCAAGGGGGCTACACCTTC. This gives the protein CSVASPGTGQGGYTF.

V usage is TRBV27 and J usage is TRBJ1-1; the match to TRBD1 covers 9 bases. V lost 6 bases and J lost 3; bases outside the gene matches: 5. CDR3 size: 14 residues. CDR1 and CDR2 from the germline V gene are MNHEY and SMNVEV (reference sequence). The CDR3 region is CASSLGQGYTEAFF. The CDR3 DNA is TGTGCCAGCAGCTTGGGACAGGGTTACACTGAAGCTTTCTTT.

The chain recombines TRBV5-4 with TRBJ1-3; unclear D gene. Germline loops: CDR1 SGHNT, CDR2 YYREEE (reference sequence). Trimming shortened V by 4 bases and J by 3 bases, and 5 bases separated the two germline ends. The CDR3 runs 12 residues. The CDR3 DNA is TGTGCCAGCAGCCCGGGTGGAAACACCATATATTTT. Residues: CASSPGGNTIYF.

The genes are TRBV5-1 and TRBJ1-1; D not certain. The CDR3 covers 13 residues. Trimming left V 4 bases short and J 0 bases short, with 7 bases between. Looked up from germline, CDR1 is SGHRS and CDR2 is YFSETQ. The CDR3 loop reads CASSPRLNTEAFF. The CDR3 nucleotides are TGCGCCAGCAGCCCGAGGCTGAACACTGAAGCTTTCTTT.